The rows below give T cell receptor beta chains drawn from one sample of a study of response to subunit inactivated influenza vaccine. Each CDR3 protein is one row after TCRdb ran MiXCR on the RT-PCR reads. There are roughly 650,000 distinct CDR3 sequences in the sample; about a sixth occur only once, and around 10% lies in the top ten. The starting material was PBMCs from blood, obtained 12 days after vaccination. Receptor source: a man aged 45-65 years who received an inactivated influenza vaccine. Each CDR3 is given with its conserved first and last residue. Each record gives: V gene, J gene, clone size, D gene, CDR3 DNA, CDR3 protein. D genes are given only for firm matches. For some rows the clone size is stated as once, few or many, or as a class when expanded; others skip it.

v_call: TRBV25-1; j_call: TRBJ1-2; clone_size: .; d_call: .; cdr3_nt: TGTGCCAGCAGATGGGACTTCTCCTATGGCTACACCTTC; cdr3_aa: CASRWDFSYGYTF
v_call: TRBV5-1; j_call: TRBJ2-5; clone_size: few; d_call: .; cdr3_nt: TGCGCCAGCAGTGGGACCTCGGGGGAGACCCAGTACTTC; cdr3_aa: CASSGTSGETQYF
v_call: TRBV28; j_call: TRBJ2-7; clone_size: .; d_call: .; cdr3_nt: TGTGCCAGCAGTTTGGCTAAGTCCTACGAGCAGTACTTC; cdr3_aa: CASSLAKSYEQYF
v_call: TRBV20-1; j_call: TRBJ2-1; clone_size: few; d_call: TRBD2; cdr3_nt: TGCAGTGCTATTAGCGGGGGGGGCCGGAGTGTACATGAGCAGTTCTTC; cdr3_aa: CSAISGGGRSVHEQFF
v_call: TRBV6-2/TRBV6-3; j_call: TRBJ2-7; clone_size: .; d_call: .; cdr3_nt: TGTGCCAGCAGTTATACGGACAGTGGGAACGAGCAGTACTTC; cdr3_aa: CASSYTDSGNEQYF
v_call: TRBV9; j_call: TRBJ2-5; clone_size: .; d_call: .; cdr3_nt: TGTGCCAGCAGCGTAAGCCCTGGACGGAGCCAAGAGACCCAGTACTTC; cdr3_aa: CASSVSPGRSQETQYF
v_call: TRBV7-2; j_call: TRBJ1-1; clone_size: few; d_call: .; cdr3_nt: TGTGCCAGCAGCTTGGACGGGTTCCCGGGTTTCTTT; cdr3_aa: CASSLDGFPGFF
v_call: TRBV7-2; j_call: TRBJ1-2; clone_size: .; d_call: TRBD1; cdr3_nt: TGTGCCAGCAGGCCTACAGGACAGGGTAAAGGCTACACCTTC; cdr3_aa: CASRPTGQGKGYTF
v_call: TRBV3-1; j_call: TRBJ2-7; clone_size: .; d_call: TRBD1; cdr3_nt: TGTGCCAGCAGCCGCCCGGGACAGGGAATCTACGAGCAGTACTTC; cdr3_aa: CASSRPGQGIYEQYF
v_call: TRBV4-1; j_call: TRBJ2-1; clone_size: .; d_call: TRBD1; cdr3_nt: TGCGCCAGCAGCCCAGGACAGGGGGCCGGGTGGGATGAGCAGTTCTTC; cdr3_aa: CASSPGQGAGWDEQFF
v_call: TRBV5-1; j_call: TRBJ2-5; clone_size: many; d_call: TRBD1; cdr3_nt: TGCGCCAGCAGCACTGGACAGGCGGACGGAGAGACCCAGTACTTC; cdr3_aa: CASSTGQADGETQYF
v_call: TRBV25-1; j_call: TRBJ1-2; clone_size: few; d_call: .; cdr3_nt: TGTGCCAGCAGTCCTGAGGTTGGCTATGGCTACACCTTC; cdr3_aa: CASSPEVGYGYTF
v_call: TRBV5-1; j_call: TRBJ1-6; clone_size: few; d_call: .; cdr3_nt: TGCGCCAGCAGCCAACTCTACAGGGTTAGCTCCTATAATTCACCCCTCCACTTT; cdr3_aa: CASSQLYRVSSYNSPLHF
v_call: TRBV6-1; j_call: TRBJ2-1; clone_size: .; d_call: .; cdr3_nt: TGTGCCAGCAGTGAACAGGGCAATGAGCAGTTCTTC; cdr3_aa: CASSEQGNEQFF
v_call: TRBV6-2/TRBV6-3; j_call: TRBJ2-1; clone_size: .; d_call: TRBD2; cdr3_nt: TGTGCCAGCAGTTACCCAAATACATGGACTAGCGGGAGGGCCCTTAATGAGCAGTTCTTC; cdr3_aa: CASSYPNTWTSGRALNEQFF
v_call: TRBV28; j_call: TRBJ1-4; clone_size: .; d_call: .; cdr3_nt: TGTGCCAGCAAAAGGCGGAATGAAAAACTGTTTTTT; cdr3_aa: CASKRRNEKLFF
v_call: TRBV20-1; j_call: TRBJ2-7; clone_size: .; d_call: TRBD2; cdr3_nt: TGCAGTGCTAGAGTGTCGAGCGGGGGGAGGTCCTACGAGCAGTACTTC; cdr3_aa: CSARVSSGGRSYEQYF
v_call: TRBV20-1; j_call: TRBJ2-7; clone_size: few; d_call: TRBD2; cdr3_nt: TGCAGTGCCTGGCGGACTAGCGGGTACGAGCAGTACTTC; cdr3_aa: CSAWRTSGYEQYF
v_call: TRBV5-5; j_call: TRBJ2-1; clone_size: .; d_call: .; cdr3_nt: TGTGCCAGCAGCTTGAGGGAGGACTTCTCCTACAATGAGCAGTTCTTC; cdr3_aa: CASSLREDFSYNEQFF
v_call: TRBV5-1; j_call: TRBJ2-1; clone_size: few; d_call: .; cdr3_nt: TGCGCCAGCAGCCCAACCTCCTGGCGGTCCATCAACAATGAGCAGTTCTTC; cdr3_aa: CASSPTSWRSINNEQFF
v_call: TRBV5-4; j_call: TRBJ2-2; clone_size: .; d_call: .; cdr3_nt: TGTGCCAGCAGCTCTACTGGTTCGGCGGGGCCCACCGGGGAGCTGTTTTTT; cdr3_aa: CASSSTGSAGPTGELFF
v_call: TRBV4-3; j_call: TRBJ2-3; clone_size: few; d_call: TRBD2; cdr3_nt: TGCGCCAGCAGCCAAGATGGTTTGGCGGGAGCCTCGGCAGATACGCAGTATTTT; cdr3_aa: CASSQDGLAGASADTQYF
v_call: TRBV29-1; j_call: TRBJ2-1; clone_size: many; d_call: TRBD1; cdr3_nt: TGCAGCACCCGGACAGGGGTGGCTGAGCAGTTCTTC; cdr3_aa: CSTRTGVAEQFF
v_call: TRBV5-1; j_call: TRBJ2-4; clone_size: .; d_call: TRBD1; cdr3_nt: TGCGCCAGCAGCTTGGAGGGTGGACAGGGGGCTATAAACATTCAGTACTTC; cdr3_aa: CASSLEGGQGAINIQYF
v_call: TRBV7-9; j_call: TRBJ2-7; clone_size: once; d_call: TRBD1; cdr3_nt: TGTGCCAGCAGCGGACAGGGACGGAGCGAGCAGTACTTC; cdr3_aa: CASSGQGRSEQYF
v_call: TRBV7-2; j_call: TRBJ1-4; clone_size: few; d_call: .; cdr3_nt: TGTGCCAGCAGCTTCAGAGGAAATGAAAAACTGTTTTTT; cdr3_aa: CASSFRGNEKLFF
v_call: TRBV10-1; j_call: TRBJ1-1; clone_size: .; d_call: TRBD1; cdr3_nt: TGCGCCAGCAGTCCCGGATATTCAGGGGGCACTGAAGCTTTCTTT; cdr3_aa: CASSPGYSGGTEAFF
v_call: TRBV20-1; j_call: TRBJ2-7; clone_size: .; d_call: .; cdr3_nt: TGCAGTGCTAGAGATAATGGGAGGACCTACGAGCAGTACTTC; cdr3_aa: CSARDNGRTYEQYF
v_call: TRBV7-8; j_call: TRBJ2-7; clone_size: few; d_call: TRBD2; cdr3_nt: TGTGCCAGCAGCAAGGGACTAGCGGGAGGTGAGCAGTACTTC; cdr3_aa: CASSKGLAGGEQYF
v_call: TRBV7-9; j_call: TRBJ1-1; clone_size: many; d_call: .; cdr3_nt: TGTGCCAGCAGCCCAATTAAAACAGGGGAAGCTTTCTTT; cdr3_aa: CASSPIKTGEAFF
v_call: TRBV3-1; j_call: TRBJ2-1; clone_size: few; d_call: TRBD2; cdr3_nt: TGTGCCAGCAGCCTCGCGGGACTACCTCTCTACAATGAGCAGTTCTTC; cdr3_aa: CASSLAGLPLYNEQFF
v_call: TRBV2; j_call: TRBJ1-1; clone_size: few; d_call: .; cdr3_nt: TGTGCCAGCAGTGGAGGGAGGAACACTGAAGCTTTCTTT; cdr3_aa: CASSGGRNTEAFF
v_call: TRBV7-2; j_call: TRBJ2-7; clone_size: .; d_call: TRBD2; cdr3_nt: TGTGCCAGCAGCTTAGAGTTAGCGGGGCAGTACTTC; cdr3_aa: CASSLELAGQYF
v_call: TRBV7-9; j_call: TRBJ2-7; clone_size: few; d_call: TRBD1; cdr3_nt: TGTGCCAGCAGCATTTCGACAGGGAGCTACGAGCAGTACTTC; cdr3_aa: CASSISTGSYEQYF
v_call: TRBV7-2; j_call: TRBJ2-7; clone_size: many; d_call: .; cdr3_nt: TGTGCCAGCAGCGGGACTGCCCCATACGAGCAGTACTTC; cdr3_aa: CASSGTAPYEQYF
v_call: TRBV6-2/TRBV6-3; j_call: TRBJ2-6; clone_size: once; d_call: TRBD1; cdr3_nt: TGTGCCAGCAGGGGACATGGGGCCGGGACAGTGTCTCCCTCTGGGGCCAACGTCCTGACTTTC; cdr3_aa: CASRGHGAGTVSPSGANVLTF